This is a list of T cell receptor beta chains from one sample in a study of blood T cell repertoires in COVID-19. Measured with immunoSEQ multiplex PCR; TCRdb has only the in-frame clones, and not every one. The table has fewer than 500,000 clones, approximately 86% seen once. Material: PBMCs or T cells enriched from blood (not recorded which). Receptors were obtained from a woman between 18 and 29 years old who had recovered from COVID-19. CDR3s include the opening cysteine and the closing phenylalanine or tryptophan.

CDR3 protein: CASSWSNSPLHF
V gene: TRBV19
CDR3 length: 12

CDR3 protein: CASSNAGGQHTEAFF
V gene: TRBV6-5
CDR3 length: 15

CDR3 protein: CASNPVGSTEAFF
V gene: TRBV6-5
CDR3 length: 13

CDR3 protein: CASSPSGGGQPQHF
V gene: TRBV5-1
CDR3 length: 14

CDR3 protein: CASSPLSGGPPGETQYF
V gene: TRBV4-1
CDR3 length: 17

CDR3 protein: CASGASYEQYF
V gene: TRBV3-1/TRBV3-2
CDR3 length: 11

CDR3 protein: CASIRTSRQGETESGEQYF
V gene: TRBV23-1
CDR3 length: 19

CDR3 protein: CASSLGSSGVPEWETQYF
V gene: TRBV5-4
CDR3 length: 18

CDR3 protein: CASSMGGLNSPLHF
V gene: TRBV19
CDR3 length: 14

CDR3 protein: CASSYGQTSKAFF
V gene: TRBV6-5
CDR3 length: 13

CDR3 protein: CASSLGVYEQYF
V gene: TRBV7-9
CDR3 length: 12

CDR3 protein: CASGGKQGSSAAKNIQYF
V gene: TRBV27
CDR3 length: 18

CDR3 protein: CASRDTGVTEAFF
V gene: TRBV2
CDR3 length: 13

CDR3 protein: CASSQGGGGSYNSPLHF
V gene: TRBV5-4
CDR3 length: 17

CDR3 protein: CASSDTGDTDTQYF
V gene: TRBV6-4
CDR3 length: 14

CDR3 protein: CASSQVSGGAVNEQFF
V gene: TRBV4-2
CDR3 length: 16

CDR3 protein: CASSLAGTSVGTQYF
V gene: TRBV7-2
CDR3 length: 15

CDR3 protein: CASREGQGRYEQYF
V gene: TRBV6-6
CDR3 length: 14

CDR3 protein: CASTPSTGSEAFF
V gene: TRBV19
CDR3 length: 13

CDR3 protein: CASSYGAGPNNEQFF
V gene: TRBV6-5
CDR3 length: 15

CDR3 protein: CASGPGLLSSYEQYF
V gene: TRBV12-5
CDR3 length: 15

CDR3 protein: CAWSDRGEKLFF
V gene: TRBV30
CDR3 length: 12

CDR3 protein: CSVGRARGPQHF
V gene: TRBV29-1
CDR3 length: 12